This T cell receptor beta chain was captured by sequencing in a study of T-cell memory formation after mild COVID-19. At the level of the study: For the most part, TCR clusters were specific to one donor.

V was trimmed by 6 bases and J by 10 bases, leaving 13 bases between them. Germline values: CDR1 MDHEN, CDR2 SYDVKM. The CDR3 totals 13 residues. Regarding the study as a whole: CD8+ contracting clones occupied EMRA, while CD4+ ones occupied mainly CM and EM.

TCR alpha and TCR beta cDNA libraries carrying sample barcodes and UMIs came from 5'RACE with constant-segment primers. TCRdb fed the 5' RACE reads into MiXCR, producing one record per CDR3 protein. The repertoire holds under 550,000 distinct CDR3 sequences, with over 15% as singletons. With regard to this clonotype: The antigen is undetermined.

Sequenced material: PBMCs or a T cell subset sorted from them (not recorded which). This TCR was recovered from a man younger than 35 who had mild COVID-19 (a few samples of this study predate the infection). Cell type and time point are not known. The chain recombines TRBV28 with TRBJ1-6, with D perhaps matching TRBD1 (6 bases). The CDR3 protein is CASRRQEISPLHF. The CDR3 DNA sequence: TGTGCCAGCAGGAGACAGGAGATCTCACCCCTCCACTTT.